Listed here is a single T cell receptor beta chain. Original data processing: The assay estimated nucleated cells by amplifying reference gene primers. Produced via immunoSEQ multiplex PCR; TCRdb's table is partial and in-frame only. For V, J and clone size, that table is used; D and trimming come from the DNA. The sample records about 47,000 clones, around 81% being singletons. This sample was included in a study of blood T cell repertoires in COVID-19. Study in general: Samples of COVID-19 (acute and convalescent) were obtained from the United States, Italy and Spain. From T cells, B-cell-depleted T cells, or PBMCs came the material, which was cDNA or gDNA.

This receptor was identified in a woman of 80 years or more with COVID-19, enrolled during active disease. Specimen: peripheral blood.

CDR3 bases: TGCAGTGCTAGTCAGGGCAATGAAAAACTGTTTTTT. This translates into CSASQGNEKLFF. The chain recombines TRBV20-1 with TRBJ1-4; tentative D call: TRBD1 (5 bases). Trimming stripped 3 bases from V and 5 bases from J, with 7 bases between. Germline V gene sequence: CDR1 DFQATT, CDR2 SNEGSKA (reference sequence). The CDR3 loop spans 12 amino acids.